Each of the 29 T cell receptor beta chains below was sequenced from the same sample in a study of blood T cell repertoires in COVID-19. The table came from immunoSEQ multiplex PCR; TCRdb's copy has only in-frame clones and leaves some out. This table holds about 140,000 clones, under 90% found once. Sequencing input: PBMCs or T cells enriched from blood (not recorded which). The source is a woman between 18 and 29 years old who had been exposed to COVID-19.

V is TRBV19 and J is TRBJ1-1, with D unresolved. V shed 6 bases and J shed 3 bases, with 11 bases lying between them. This CDR3 is built from 13 residues. Germline-derived CDR1 and CDR2 are LNHDA and SQIVND (reference sequence). The CDR3 is CASRALLDTEAFF. Here the CDR3 DNA reads TGTGCCAGTAGGGCCCTTTTGGACACTGAAGCTTTCTTT. Full variable domain (missing parts from reference TRBV19 and TRBJ1-1): DGGITQSPKYLFRKEGQNVTLSCEQNLNHDAMYWYRQDPGQGLRLIYYSQIVNDFQKGDIAEGYSVSREKKESFPLTVTSAQKNPTAFYLCASRALLDTEAFFGQGTRLTVV.

As concerns this clone: Other nucleotide sequences in the sample specify the same CDR3. The chain's CDR3 is CASRTGGTDTQYF. The DNA for the CDR3 is TGTGCCAGCAGAACAGGGGGCACAGATACGCAGTATTTT. The chain uses TRBV28 and TRBJ2-3; TRBD1 matches 7 bases. CDR3 length: 13 residues. Per germline, CDR1 MDHEN and CDR2 SYDVKM. With V trimmed by 6 bases and J by 1 base, 1 base remained unmatched.

V usage is TRBV28 and J usage is TRBJ1-2; 7 bases map to TRBD1. CDR3 length: 14 residues. Germline V gene data show CDR1 as MDHEN and CDR2 as SYDVKM. Trimming removed 2 bases from V and 4 bases from J; junction bases left unmatched: 4. CDR3 DNA sequence: TGTGCCAGCAGTTTAGGGGCAGGGGGCTATGGCTACACCTTC. It translates to CASSLGAGGYGYTF.

V usage is TRBV12-3 or TRBV12-4 and J usage is TRBJ1-1; TRBD1 matches at 9 bases. Germline trimming cut 4 bases from V and 12 bases from J; bases unmatched to any gene: 9. The CDR3 contains 13 residues. The CDR3 region is CASSSDRGLETFF. CDR3 sequence (DNA): TGTGCCAGCAGTTCAGACAGGGGGTTAGAAACTTTCTTT.

This clone was detected only once. The J gene is TRBJ1-2, the V gene TRBV3-1 (or the pseudogene TRBV3-2), with TRBD1 as a possible D gene (5 bases). CDR3 length: 14 amino acids. Trimming cost V 1 base and J 2 bases, with 8 bases left between them. The V gene's germline CDR1 is LGHDT and CDR2 YNNKEL (reference sequence). The CDR3 DNA is TGTGCCAGCAGCCAAGTGTCAGGGAACTATGGCTACACCTTC. Residues: CASSQVSGNYGYTF.

The chain carries TRBV9 and TRBJ1-2, with TRBD1 matching over 7 bases. Germline trimming cut 0 bases from V and 2 bases from J; bases unmatched to any gene: 4. CDR1 is SGDLS, CDR2 YYNGEE, per germline. The CDR3 is 15 amino acids. The CDR3 sequence: CASSVGAGGNYGYTF. Here the CDR3 DNA reads TGTGCCAGCAGCGTAGGGGCAGGGGGGAACTATGGCTACACCTTC.

The chain carries TRBV23-1 and TRBJ2-7; a possible D gene is TRBD2 (6 bases). TRBV23-1 has ORF status, its function being uncertain. Deletions cut 3 bases from V and 9 bases from J, with 21 bases between. The CDR3 is 15 residues long. Written as DNA, the CDR3 is TGCGCCAGCAGTCATAAGCGGGCCTACCCCCAGGGGCAGTACTTC. Translation gives CASSHKRAYPQGQYF.

The chain is built from TRBV18 and TRBJ2-2; D is uncertain. V lost 3 bases and J 0 bases, leaving 11 bases between the germline ends. Germline CDR1 reads KGHSH; CDR2 reads LQKENI. CDR3 length equals 16 residues. The CDR3, as DNA: TGTGCCAGCTCACCCTCGCGGCATGCGAACACCGGGGAGCTGTTTTTT. Protein: CASSPSRHANTGELFF. Filled out from reference TRBV18 and TRBJ2-2, the complete variable domain reads NAGVMQNPRHLVRRRGQEARLRCSPMKGHSHVYWYRQLPEEGLKFMVYLQKENIIDESGMPKERFSAEFPKEGPSILRIQQVVRGDSAAYFCASSPSRHANTGELFFGEGSRLTVL.

This chain uses TRBV30 with TRBJ2-7, with 9 bases fitting TRBD1. CDR3 size: 15 residues. CDR1 and CDR2 (germline): GTSNPN, SVGIG (reference sequence). The trim removed 2 bases at V and 3 bases at J, leaving 8 bases unmatched. The CDR3 coding sequence is TGTGCCTGGAGTACCCCGGGACAGGGAGTCTACGAGCAGTACTTC. Amino acids: CAWSTPGQGVYEQYF. Drawing the rest from reference TRBV30 and TRBJ2-7, the complete variable domain is SQTIHQWPATLVQPVGSPLSLECTVEGTSNPNLYWYRQAAGRGLQLLFYSVGIGQISSEVPQNLSASRPQDRQFILSSKKLLLSDSGFYLCAWSTPGQGVYEQYFGPGTRLTVT.

The genes are TRBV28 and TRBJ2-7; tentative D call: TRBD2 (6 bases). This CDR3 contains 14 residues. Between the trimmed V and J ends, which lost 6 bases and 4 bases, there was a span of 16 bases. Germline values: CDR1 MDHEN, CDR2 SYDVKM. DNA for the CDR3: TGTGCCAGCAGGTTACCTGGCGGGACGTACGAGCAGTACTTC. This sequence encodes CASRLPGGTYEQYF.

This clone has only one observation. This chain connects TRBV6-6 to TRBJ1-3; unclear D gene. The V gene's germline CDR1 is MNHNY and CDR2 SVGAGI (reference sequence). This CDR3 is 13 amino acids long. V lost 7 bases and J 5 bases, leaving 12 bases between the germline ends. In DNA, the CDR3 is TGTGCCAGCACCACCGGACTGAGAAACACCATATATTTT. Translating it yields CASTTGLRNTIYF.

The chain links TRBV5-1 to TRBJ2-7; TRBD2 is a possible D gene (7 bases). The CDR3 runs 14 residues. The V end lost 7 bases, the J end lost 7 bases, and 21 bases lay between the germline ends. The germline V gene has CDR1 SGHRS and CDR2 YFSETQ. The CDR3 loop reads CASSQRGAVREQYF. The CDR3 nucleotides are TGCGCCAGCTCTCAACGGGGGGCCGTCAGGGAGCAGTACTTC.

This clone was detected only a few times. The CDR3 region has the DNA TGTGCCAGCAGCTTAGCTTTTCAGACTAGCGTTGATTACACCGGGGAGCTGTTTTTT. It is translated as CASSLAFQTSVDYTGELFF. The chain uses TRBV11-2 and TRBJ2-2, with TRBD2 identical over 8 bases. Trimming at V came to 1 base and at J to 3 bases, leaving 13 bases not matched to a gene. The germline gives CDR1 SGHAT, CDR2 FQNNGV. CDR3 length: 19 residues.

This clone was detected only once. This chain links TRBV24-1 with TRBJ2-5; no clear D gene. Trimming took off 4 bases at V and 5 bases at J, with 7 bases between the two ends. The CDR3 sequence is 12 residues long. The germline CDR1 and CDR2 sequences are KGHDR and SFDVKD. The CDR3 DNA is TGTGCCACCAGTGACCCTACCGAGACCCAGTACTTC. Protein sequence: CATSDPTETQYF.

This chain uses TRBV4-3 with TRBJ2-1; D not resolved. V dropped 0 bases and J dropped 10 bases, with 13 bases sitting between them. CDR1 is LGHNA, CDR2 YSLEER, per germline. This CDR3 has 14 residues. Written as DNA, the CDR3 is TGCGCCAGCAGCCAAGAATTACTTTTACGAGAGCAGTTCTTC. This encodes CASSQELLLREQFF.

This rearrangement joins TRBV25-1 to TRBJ1-1, with D possibly matching TRBD1 (5 bases). The CDR3 consists of 14 residues. Trimming cost V 8 bases and J 3 bases, with 16 bases left between them. Looked up from germline, CDR1 is MGHDK and CDR2 is SYGVNS. In nucleotides, the CDR3 is TGTGCCAGCTCTCAGGGACTGGGGCACACTGAAGCTTTCTTT. It is translated as CASSQGLGHTEAFF.

The chain's CDR3 is CASRLLTGYNEQFF. DNA of the CDR3: TGTGCCAGCAGACTTCTGACAGGCTACAATGAGCAGTTCTTC. The chain couples TRBV6-5 to TRBJ2-1, with D possibly TRBD1 on 6 matching bases. In germline, CDR1 is MNHEY, CDR2 SVGAGI. The CDR3 contains 14 residues. V was shortened by 6 bases and J by 3 bases, with 12 bases between the two germline ends.

This sequence joins TRBV6-5 and TRBJ2-1, with 7 bases fitting TRBD1. The V gene's germline CDR1 is MNHEY and CDR2 SVGAGI. V lost 7 bases and J lost 1; bases outside the gene matches: 4. This CDR3 spans 14 amino acids. The CDR3 spells CASNHRGSYNEQFF. The CDR3 DNA reads as TGTGCCAGCAATCACAGGGGTTCCTACAATGAGCAGTTCTTC.

This clone has a single count. The chain employs TRBV5-1 and TRBJ2-5; a possible D gene is TRBD1 (7 bases). Deletions cut 9 bases from V and 4 bases from J, with 16 bases between. CDR3 length: 13 residues. Germline CDR1 and CDR2: SGHRS and YFSETQ. The CDR3 region is CATKRQGLETQYF. CDR3 nucleotides: TGCGCCACCAAACGACAGGGACTAGAGACCCAGTACTTC. The full variable domain, its missing parts supplied by reference TRBV5-1 and TRBJ2-5, is KAGVTQTPRYLIKTRGQQVTLSCSPISGHRSVSWYQQTPGQGLQFLFEYFSETQRNKGNFPGRFSGRQFSNSRSEMNVSTLELGDSALYLCATKRQGLETQYFGPGTRLLVL.

The chain recombines TRBV4-1 with TRBJ2-5, with D perhaps TRBD2 (6 bases). V gave up 1 base and J gave up 7 bases, with 10 bases separating them. CDR1 and CDR2 from the germline V gene are MGHRA and YSYEKL. The CDR3 runs 13 residues. The CDR3 DNA reads as TGCGCCAGCAGCCAAGGACTGGAGGGGACCCAGTACTTC. Protein product: CASSQGLEGTQYF.

This rearrangement joins TRBV18 to TRBJ1-5; 9 bases agree with TRBD1. The V segment lost 6 bases and the J segment 8 bases; nucleotides outside the gene matches: 8. The CDR3 loop spans 14 amino acids. Germline CDR1 is KGHSH and CDR2 is LQKENI. The CDR3 coding sequence is TGTGCCAGCTCGCAGGGACAGGGCCTAGAGCCCCAGCATTTT. Encoded protein: CASSQGQGLEPQHF.

The rearrangement joins TRBV3-1 (or the pseudogene TRBV3-2) to TRBJ1-3; D gene ambiguous. The CDR3 is 15 amino acids. The V gene's germline CDR1 is LGHDT and CDR2 YNNKEL (reference sequence). V was pared by 0 bases and J by 5 bases, with 11 bases between. The CDR3, as DNA: TGTGCCAGCAGCCAAGATCGCGGGAAACGAAACACCATATATTTT. It codes for CASSQDRGKRNTIYF.

The rearrangement links TRBV7-2 to TRBJ1-2; TRBD1 might be the D (5 bases). Germline-derived CDR1 and CDR2 are SGHTA and FQGNSA. The CDR3 is made up of 13 amino acids. V dropped 1 base and J dropped 6 bases, with 9 bases sitting between them. The CDR3 sequence: CASSLGPGDGYTF. DNA of the CDR3: TGTGCCAGCAGCTTAGGACCGGGGGATGGCTACACCTTC.

This clone has a handful of counts. The chain is built from TRBV30 and TRBJ2-5; D is possibly TRBD2 (7 bases). CDR3 length: 15 amino acids. Trimming cost V 2 bases and J 4 bases, with 17 bases left between them. Germline V gene sequence: CDR1 GTSNPN, CDR2 SVGIG (reference sequence). The CDR3 nucleotides are TGTGCCTGGAGTCCCGCGGGGGCCACGAGAGAGACCCAGTACTTC. Translated: CAWSPAGATRETQYF.

The chain employs TRBV3-1 (or the pseudogene TRBV3-2) and TRBJ1-1, with a possible D match to TRBD1 (6 bases). The CDR3 has 14 residues. The germline CDR1 and CDR2 sequences are LGHDT and YNNKEL (reference sequence). V lost 2 bases, J lost 4 bases, and 11 bases lay in between. The DNA for the CDR3 is TGTGCCAGCAGCCAAAAGTTAGGGGGCACTGAAGCTTTCTTT. Amino acids: CASSQKLGGTEAFF.

This clone was recorded only once. The V gene is TRBV15, the J gene TRBJ2-7; 7 bases are a match to TRBD1. The CDR3 sequence is 17 residues long. Trimming took 1 base from V and 0 from J; bases not matched to a gene: 9. Germline values: CDR1 LNHNV, CDR2 YYDKDF (reference sequence). The CDR3 spells CATSRVGTAPGSYEQYF. In DNA, the CDR3 is TGTGCCACCAGCAGAGTTGGGACAGCACCCGGCTCCTACGAGCAGTACTTC.

The CDR3 nucleotides read TGTGCCAGCAGCGTCCTGGGACTAGCGGGAGGAACTAGTGGAGAGACCCAGTACTTC. Amino acids: CASSVLGLAGGTSGETQYF. This chain uses TRBV21-1 with TRBJ2-5; TRBD2, the table's D call, was not compared with the DNA. TRBV21-1 is recorded as a pseudogene. This CDR3 region has 19 residues.

The chain joins TRBV6-5 to TRBJ2-7; 9 bases are a match to TRBD2. Germline V lookup: CDR1 MNHEY, CDR2 SVGAGI. With 4 bases clipped from V and 0 bases from J, the junction kept 7 bases outside the gene matches. The CDR3 is 16 residues long. The CDR3, as DNA: TGTGCCAGCAGTTCCATGGGACTAGCAAACTCCTACGAGCAGTACTTC. Protein sequence: CASSSMGLANSYEQYF.

The chain couples TRBV19 to TRBJ2-2; TRBD2 matches 7 bases. The CDR3 extends over 15 amino acids. V gave up 10 bases and J gave up 2 bases; unmatched junction bases: 10. Per germline, CDR1 LNHDA and CDR2 SQIVND (reference sequence). The CDR3 reads CATVPAGVNTGELFF. The CDR3 region has the DNA TGTGCCACCGTTCCGGCGGGGGTTAACACCGGGGAGCTGTTTTTT.